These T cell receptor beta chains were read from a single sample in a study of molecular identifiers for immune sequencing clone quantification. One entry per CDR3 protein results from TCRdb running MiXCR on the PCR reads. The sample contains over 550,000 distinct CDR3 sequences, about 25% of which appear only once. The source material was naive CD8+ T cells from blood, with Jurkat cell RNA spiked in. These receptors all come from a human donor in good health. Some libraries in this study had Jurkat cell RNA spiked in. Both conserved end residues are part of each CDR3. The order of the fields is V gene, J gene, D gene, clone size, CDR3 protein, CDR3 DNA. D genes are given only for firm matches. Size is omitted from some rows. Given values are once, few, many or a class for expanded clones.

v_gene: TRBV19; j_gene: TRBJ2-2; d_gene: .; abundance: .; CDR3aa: CASSRKGRGTDPGELFF; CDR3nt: TGTGCCAGTAGCCGAAAGGGGAGAGGGACGGACCCCGGGGAGCTGTTTTTT
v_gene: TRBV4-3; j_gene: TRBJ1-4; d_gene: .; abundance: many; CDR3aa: CASSQGGPTNEKLFF; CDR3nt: TGCGCCAGCAGCCAGGGGGGGCCCACTAATGAAAAACTGTTTTTT
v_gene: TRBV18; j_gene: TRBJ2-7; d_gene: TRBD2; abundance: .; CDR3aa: CASSPGLAGESEQYF; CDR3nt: TGTGCCAGCTCACCAGGACTAGCGGGGGAAAGCGAGCAGTACTTC
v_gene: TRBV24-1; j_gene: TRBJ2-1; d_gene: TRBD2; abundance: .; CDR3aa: CATSSPSGSEQFF; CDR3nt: TGTGCCACCAGTTCTCCAAGCGGGAGTGAGCAGTTCTTC
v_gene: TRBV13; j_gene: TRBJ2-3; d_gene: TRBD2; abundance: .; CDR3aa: CASSLGGGSPQYF; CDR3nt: TGTGCCAGCAGCTTAGGGGGCGGGAGTCCGCAGTATTTT
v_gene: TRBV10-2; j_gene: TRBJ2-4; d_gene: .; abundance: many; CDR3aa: CASTPGTGDWDKNIQYF; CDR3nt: TGCGCCAGCACGCCCGGAACAGGGGACTGGGACAAAAACATTCAGTACTTC
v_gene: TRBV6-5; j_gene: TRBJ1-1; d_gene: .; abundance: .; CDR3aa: CASSVVTATEAFF; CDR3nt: TGTGCCAGCAGTGTTGTGACGGCCACTGAAGCTTTCTTT
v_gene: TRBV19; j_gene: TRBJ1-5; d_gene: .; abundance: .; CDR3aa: CASGIDGGQPQHF; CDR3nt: TGTGCCAGTGGGATTGATGGCGGTCAGCCCCAGCATTTT
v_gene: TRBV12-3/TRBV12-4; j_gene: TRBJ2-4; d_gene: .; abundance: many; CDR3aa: CASSLGGLNIQYF; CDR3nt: TGTGCCAGCAGTTTAGGGGGGCTCAATATTCAGTACTTC
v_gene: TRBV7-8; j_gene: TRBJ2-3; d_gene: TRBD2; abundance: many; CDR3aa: CASSFLAGSTDTQYF; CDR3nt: TGTGCCAGCAGCTTCCTAGCGGGGAGCACAGATACGCAGTATTTT
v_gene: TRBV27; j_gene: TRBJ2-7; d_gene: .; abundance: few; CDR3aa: CASSLSAQGEQYF; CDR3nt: TGTGCCAGCAGTTTATCGGCCCAGGGGGAGCAGTACTTC
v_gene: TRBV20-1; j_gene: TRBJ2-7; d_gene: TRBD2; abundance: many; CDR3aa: CSARLAGYEQYF; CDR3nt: TGCAGTGCTAGACTAGCGGGATACGAGCAGTACTTC
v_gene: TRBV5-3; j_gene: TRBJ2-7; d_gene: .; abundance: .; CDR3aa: CASSLDYPDFYEQYF; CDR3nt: TGTGCCAGCAGCTTGGACTATCCAGACTTCTACGAGCAGTACTTC
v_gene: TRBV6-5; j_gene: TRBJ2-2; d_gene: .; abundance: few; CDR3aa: CASRDSFANTGELFF; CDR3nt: TGTGCCAGCAGGGACAGCTTCGCGAACACCGGGGAGCTGTTTTTT
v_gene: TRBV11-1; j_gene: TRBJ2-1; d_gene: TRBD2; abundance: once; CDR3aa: CASSTTSGIVRFF; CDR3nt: TGTGCCAGCAGCACAACTAGCGGGATCGTGCGGTTCTTC
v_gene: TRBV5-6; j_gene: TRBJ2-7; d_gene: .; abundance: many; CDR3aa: CASSLIRAGPSSYEQYF; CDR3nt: TGTGCCAGCAGCTTAATAAGAGCCGGTCCGAGCTCCTACGAGCAGTACTTC
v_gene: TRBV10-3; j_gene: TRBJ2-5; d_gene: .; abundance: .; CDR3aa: CAISDPSPTRVLAKTQYF; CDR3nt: TGTGCCATCAGTGACCCCTCCCCGACCAGGGTGCTGGCGAAGACCCAGTACTTC
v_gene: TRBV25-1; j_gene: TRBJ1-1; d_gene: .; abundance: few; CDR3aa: CASSEWEGTEAFF; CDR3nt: TGTGCCAGCAGTGAATGGGAGGGGACTGAAGCTTTCTTT
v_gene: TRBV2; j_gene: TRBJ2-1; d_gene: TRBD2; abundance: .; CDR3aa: CAGREAGGTGNEQFF; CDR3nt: TGTGCCGGCAGAGAAGCGGGAGGGACTGGCAATGAGCAGTTCTTC
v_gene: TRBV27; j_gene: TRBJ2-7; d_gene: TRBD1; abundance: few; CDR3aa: CASSLTGVGEQYF; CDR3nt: TGTGCCAGCAGTTTGACAGGGGTAGGCGAGCAGTACTTC
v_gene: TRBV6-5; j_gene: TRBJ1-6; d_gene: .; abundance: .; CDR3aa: CASSYNTGTDSPLHF; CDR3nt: TGTGCCAGCAGTTACAATACAGGGACGGATTCACCCCTCCACTTT
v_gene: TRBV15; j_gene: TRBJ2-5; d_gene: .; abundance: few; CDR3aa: CATSSLSYNRLTNPQETQYF; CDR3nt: TGTGCCACCAGCAGTTTGTCATACAACAGACTAACAAACCCTCAAGAGACCCAGTACTTC
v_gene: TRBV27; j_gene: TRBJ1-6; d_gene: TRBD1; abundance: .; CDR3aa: CASSLDPTGGSYNSPLHF; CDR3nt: TGTGCCAGCAGTTTAGATCCGACAGGGGGCTCCTATAATTCACCCCTCCACTTT
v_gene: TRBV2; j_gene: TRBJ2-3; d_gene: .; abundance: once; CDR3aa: CANSTATVSTDTQYF; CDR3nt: TGTGCCAACTCCACCGCCACAGTAAGCACAGATACGCAGTATTTT
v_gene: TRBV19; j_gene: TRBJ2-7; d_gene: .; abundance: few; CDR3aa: CASSTDISYEQYF; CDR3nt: TGTGCCAGTAGTACGGACATCTCCTACGAGCAGTACTTC
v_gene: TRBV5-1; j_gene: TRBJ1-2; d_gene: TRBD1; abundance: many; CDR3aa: CASSSGTGHNSYGYTF; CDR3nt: TGCGCCAGCAGCTCCGGGACAGGGCACAATTCTTATGGCTACACCTTC
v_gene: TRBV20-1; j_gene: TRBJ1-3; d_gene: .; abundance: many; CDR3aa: CSARGLKLGSSGNTIYF; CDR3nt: TGCAGTGCTAGAGGACTCAAGCTTGGCTCCTCTGGAAACACCATATATTTT
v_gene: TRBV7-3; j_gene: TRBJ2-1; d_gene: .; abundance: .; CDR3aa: CASSSSGTSYNEQFF; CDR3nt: TGTGCCAGCAGCTCGAGCGGCACATCCTACAATGAGCAGTTCTTC
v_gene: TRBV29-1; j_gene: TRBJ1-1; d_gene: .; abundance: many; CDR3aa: CSVVGQNTEAFF; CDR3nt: TGCAGCGTTGTGGGCCAGAACACTGAAGCTTTCTTT
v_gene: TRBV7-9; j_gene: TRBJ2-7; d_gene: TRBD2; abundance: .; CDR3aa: CASSFSGGSNEQYF; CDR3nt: TGTGCCAGCAGCTTTAGCGGGGGGAGCAACGAGCAGTACTTC
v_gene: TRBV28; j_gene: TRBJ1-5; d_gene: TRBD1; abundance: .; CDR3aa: CASSLGQGGIGGDQPQHF; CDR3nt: TGTGCCAGCAGTCTCGGACAGGGAGGGATTGGGGGGGATCAGCCCCAGCATTTT
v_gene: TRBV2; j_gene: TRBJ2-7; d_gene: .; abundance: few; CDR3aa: CASSESGADEQYF; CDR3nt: TGTGCCAGCAGTGAGTCGGGGGCCGACGAGCAGTACTTC
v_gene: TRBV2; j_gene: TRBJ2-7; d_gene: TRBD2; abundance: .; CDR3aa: CASQRGGALTYEQYF; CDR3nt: TGTGCCAGCCAACGGGGGGGGGCCCTTACCTACGAGCAGTACTTC
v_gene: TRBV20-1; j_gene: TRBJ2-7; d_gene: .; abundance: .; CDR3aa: CSAWASDSYEQYF; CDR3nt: TGCAGCGCCTGGGCTAGCGACTCCTACGAGCAGTACTTC
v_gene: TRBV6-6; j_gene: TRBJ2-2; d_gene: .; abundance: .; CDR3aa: CASSSAWTAAQNTGELFF; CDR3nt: TGTGCCAGCAGTTCGGCTTGGACCGCAGCCCAGAACACCGGGGAGCTGTTTTTT
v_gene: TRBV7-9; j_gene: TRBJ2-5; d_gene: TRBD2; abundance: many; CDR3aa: CASSLGPSGNQETQYF; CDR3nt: TGTGCCAGCAGCTTAGGACCTAGCGGTAATCAAGAGACCCAGTACTTC
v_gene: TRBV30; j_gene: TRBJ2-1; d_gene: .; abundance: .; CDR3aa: CAWRIYYEQFF; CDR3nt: TGTGCCTGGAGGATCTATTATGAGCAGTTCTTC
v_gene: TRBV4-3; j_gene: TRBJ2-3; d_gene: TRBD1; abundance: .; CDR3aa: CASSQERTGVTYTDTQYF; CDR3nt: TGCGCCAGCAGCCAAGAAAGGACAGGGGTGACCTACACAGATACGCAGTATTTT
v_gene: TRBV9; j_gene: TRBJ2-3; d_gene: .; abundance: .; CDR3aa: CASSVDGGGADTQYF; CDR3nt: TGTGCCAGCAGCGTAGACGGGGGCGGGGCAGATACGCAGTATTTT
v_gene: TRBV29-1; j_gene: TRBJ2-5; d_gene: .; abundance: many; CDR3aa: CSVEGGDRDFQETQYF; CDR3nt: TGCAGCGTTGAAGGGGGTGACAGAGACTTCCAAGAGACCCAGTACTTC
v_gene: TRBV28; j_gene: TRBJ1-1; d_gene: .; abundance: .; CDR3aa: CASTNGGPEAFF; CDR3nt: TGTGCCAGCACCAACGGGGGGCCTGAAGCTTTCTTT
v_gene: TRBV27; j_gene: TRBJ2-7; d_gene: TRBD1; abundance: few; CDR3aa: CASSLRTGVHEQYF; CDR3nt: TGTGCCAGCAGTCTGAGGACAGGGGTCCACGAGCAGTACTTC
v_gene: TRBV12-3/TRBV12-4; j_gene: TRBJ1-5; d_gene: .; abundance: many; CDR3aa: CASSLAPGEGGQPQHF; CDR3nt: TGTGCCAGCAGTTTAGCGCCGGGGGAAGGAGGGCAGCCCCAGCATTTT
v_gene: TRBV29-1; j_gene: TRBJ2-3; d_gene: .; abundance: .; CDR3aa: CSVEAGRPPPDTQYF; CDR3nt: TGCAGCGTTGAAGCCGGGCGGCCCCCCCCAGATACGCAGTATTTT
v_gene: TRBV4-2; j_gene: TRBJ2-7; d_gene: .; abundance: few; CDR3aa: CASSQEFQGTYEQYF; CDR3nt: TGTGCCAGCAGCCAAGAGTTTCAGGGAACCTACGAGCAGTACTTC
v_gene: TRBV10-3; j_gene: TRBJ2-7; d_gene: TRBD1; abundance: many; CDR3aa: CAISSGTGRRYEQYF; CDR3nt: TGTGCCATCAGCTCCGGGACAGGTCGAAGGTACGAGCAGTACTTC
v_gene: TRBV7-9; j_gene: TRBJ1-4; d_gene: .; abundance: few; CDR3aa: CASRGRGEKLFF; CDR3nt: TGTGCCAGCAGGGGGCGTGGTGAAAAACTGTTTTTT
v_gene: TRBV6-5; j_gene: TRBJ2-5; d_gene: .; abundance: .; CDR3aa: CASSSSEGTQYF; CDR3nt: TGTGCCAGCTCCTCCTCAGAGGGAACCCAGTACTTC
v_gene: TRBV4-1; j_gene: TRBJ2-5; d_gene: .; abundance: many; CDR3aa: CASSQDHSSPDPPGTQYF; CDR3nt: TGCGCCAGCAGCCAAGATCATAGTAGCCCTGACCCCCCCGGGACCCAGTACTTC
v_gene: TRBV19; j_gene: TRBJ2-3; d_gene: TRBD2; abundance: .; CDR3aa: CASSIGATSVADTQYF; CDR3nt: TGTGCCAGTAGTATAGGGGCGACTAGCGTTGCAGATACGCAGTATTTT
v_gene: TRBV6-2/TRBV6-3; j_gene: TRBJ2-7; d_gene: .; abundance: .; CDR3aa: CASSYNPASVGAYGQYF; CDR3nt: TGTGCCAGCAGTTACAACCCCGCTAGCGTTGGAGCCTACGGGCAGTACTTC
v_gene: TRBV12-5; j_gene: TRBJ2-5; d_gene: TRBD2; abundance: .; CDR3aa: CASGFLAGSQETQYF; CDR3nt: TGTGCTAGTGGTTTTCTAGCGGGGTCCCAAGAGACCCAGTACTTC
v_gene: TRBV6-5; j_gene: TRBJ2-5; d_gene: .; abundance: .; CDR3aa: CASSYSRRTIQETQYF; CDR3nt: TGTGCCAGCAGTTACTCGAGACGGACTATACAAGAGACCCAGTACTTC
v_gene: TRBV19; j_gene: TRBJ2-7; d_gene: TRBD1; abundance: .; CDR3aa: CASSIYGTGDEQYF; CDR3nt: TGTGCCAGTAGTATTTACGGGACAGGGGATGAGCAGTACTTC
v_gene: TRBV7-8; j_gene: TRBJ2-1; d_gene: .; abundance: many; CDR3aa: CASSLPSTTDLSYNEQFF; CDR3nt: TGTGCCAGCAGCTTACCCTCGACGACAGACCTCTCCTACAATGAGCAGTTCTTC